The 27 T cell receptor beta chains presented below share a single source sample, sequenced in a study of OX40 agonist ivuxolimab in advanced cancers. Sequencing used immunoSEQ multiplex PCR; TCRdb keeps in-frame clones, though not all of them. The data hold tens of thousands of clones, with 65% to 85% observed a single time. The starting material was CD4+ or CD8+ T cells sorted from blood, obtained in a trial of the OX40 agonist ivuxolimab. Receptor source: an adult with an advanced solid tumor such as melanoma, head and neck, liver or kidney cancer.

V is TRBV27 and J is TRBJ2-7; D may be TRBD1 (6 bases). Germline CDR1 is MNHEY and CDR2 is SMNVEV (reference sequence). V was shortened by 6 bases and J by 1 base, with 13 bases between the two germline ends. CDR3 size: 14 residues. This chain's CDR3 is CASRRQAESYEQYV. The CDR3 coding sequence is TGTGCCAGCAGGAGACAGGCCGAATCCTACGAGCAGTACGTC.

The J gene is TRBJ2-2, the V gene TRBV7-9; D is possibly TRBD2 (6 bases). The CDR3 spans 12 residues. Trimming shortened V by 10 bases and J by 6 bases, and 12 bases separated the two germline ends. Germline V gene sequence: CDR1 SEHNR, CDR2 FQNEAQ (reference sequence). The CDR3 DNA follows: TGTGCCATGCGGGGTTTGGCCGGGGAGCTGTTTTTT. The encoded protein is CAMRGLAGELFF.

The V call is TRBV9, the J call TRBJ2-3; D uncertain. The V and J ends lost 0 bases and 0 bases respectively, with 2 bases between them. From germline, CDR1 is SGDLS and CDR2 YYNGEE. This CDR3 comprises 13 residues. CDR3 in amino acids: CASSVVSTDTQYF. In DNA, the CDR3 is TGTGCCAGCAGCGTAGTTAGCACAGATACGCAGTATTTT.

This chain links TRBV4-3 with TRBJ1-5; tentative D call: TRBD1 (6 bases). CDR3 length equals 14 residues. V gave up 1 base and J gave up 4 bases, with 8 bases separating them. Per the germline V gene, CDR1 is LGHNA and CDR2 is YSLEER. Here the CDR3 DNA reads TGCGCCAGCAGCCAAGGGGGGGCGAATCAGCCCCAGCATTTT. This sequence encodes CASSQGGANQPQHF.

The V gene is TRBV2, the J gene TRBJ2-1; TRBD2 matches at 11 bases. Germline V gene lookup returns CDR1 SNHLY and CDR2 FYNNEI. Trimming at V came to 6 bases and at J to 7 bases, leaving 11 bases not matched to a gene. The CDR3 has 16 amino acids. DNA for the CDR3: TGTGCCAGCAGGGGTAGCGGGGGGGCCGGAGTTAATGAGCAGTTCTTC. Its translation is CASRGSGGAGVNEQFF.

The gene calls are TRBV27 and TRBJ2-7, with TRBD2 identical over 14 bases. The ends lost 6 bases at V and 6 bases at J; junction bases unmatched: 10. Germline V gives CDR1 MNHEY, CDR2 SMNVEV (reference sequence). The length of the CDR3 is 16 residues. CDR3 sequence reads: CASRIGWGLAGAEQYF. The CDR3 DNA sequence: TGTGCCAGCAGAATCGGGTGGGGACTAGCGGGAGCCGAGCAGTACTTC.

The chain combines TRBV27 with TRBJ1-5, with D hard to call. In germline, CDR1 is MNHEY, CDR2 SMNVEV (reference sequence). V was trimmed by 0 bases and J by 2 bases, leaving 8 bases between them. The CDR3 contains 15 residues. CDR3 region: CASSLSGIGNQPQHF. CDR3 DNA: TGTGCCAGCAGTTTATCAGGGATCGGCAATCAGCCCCAGCATTTT.

The chain is built from TRBV9 and TRBJ1-1; TRBD1 might be the D (5 bases). This CDR3 has 17 amino acids. Trimming removed 6 bases at V and 1 base at J, with 22 bases between. Germline CDR1 reads SGDLS; CDR2 reads YYNGEE. The CDR3 loop reads CASNHPRTGDRNTEAFF. As DNA, the CDR3 is TGTGCCAGCAACCATCCTCGTACGGGGGACCGGAACACTGAAGCTTTCTTT.

The chain links TRBV2 to TRBJ2-7, with D tentatively TRBD2 (5 bases). V was pared by 6 bases and J by 3 bases, with 9 bases between. This CDR3 has 12 amino acids. The V gene's germline CDR1 is SNHLY and CDR2 FYNNEI. CDR3 in amino acids: CASRMGSYEQYV. As DNA, the CDR3 is TGTGCCAGCAGGATGGGGAGCTACGAGCAGTACGTC.

V is TRBV6-6 and J is TRBJ2-2, with a tentative D call TRBD1 (6 bases). Deletions cut 5 bases from V and 8 bases from J, with 12 bases between. The CDR3 is 13 residues long. CDR1 MNHNY and CDR2 SVGAGI come from the germline V gene (reference sequence). The DNA for the CDR3 is TGTGCCAGCAGTACGTCAGGGGTTGGGGAGCTGTTTTTT. It yields the protein CASSTSGVGELFF.

The gene calls are TRBV30 and TRBJ1-5; possible D gene TRBD1, 6 bases. The CDR3 is made up of 13 amino acids. The V end lost 3 bases, the J end lost 7 bases, and 13 bases lay between the germline ends. CDR1 GTSNPN and CDR2 SVGIG come from the germline V gene (reference sequence). This chain's CDR3 is CAWSVVGGQPQHF. The CDR3 bases are TGTGCCTGGAGCGTGGTTGGGGGCCAGCCCCAGCATTTT.

V gene TRBV11-3 combines with J gene TRBJ2-2; 10 bases line up with TRBD2. Trimming took 4 bases from V and 5 from J; bases not matched to a gene: 7. CDR3 length equals 16 residues. Germline CDR1 and CDR2: SGHNT and YENEEA. For the CDR3, the DNA is TGTGCCAGCAGCTCCCGGACTAGCGGTGGGACCGGGGAGCTGTTTTTT. Encoded protein: CASSSRTSGGTGELFF.

The chain carries TRBV19 and TRBJ1-2; D unclear. V lost 1 base and J lost 6, with 6 bases in between. The germline CDR1 and CDR2 sequences are LNHDA and SQIVND (reference sequence). The CDR3 extends over 12 amino acids. In DNA, the CDR3 is TGTGCCAGTAGTATAGGCCGAAATGGCTACACCTTC. Translating it yields CASSIGRNGYTF.

This clone was picked up one time. The V call is TRBV4-3, the J call TRBJ2-7; D remains ambiguous. V shed 0 bases and J shed 10 bases, with 19 bases lying between them. Looked up from germline, CDR1 is LGHNA and CDR2 is YSLEER. This CDR3 is built from 15 residues. In DNA form, the CDR3 reads TGCGCCAGCAGCCAAGATCGTGGTTCGGAAGACGGACAGTACTTC. Translating gives CASSQDRGSEDGQYF.

This chain links TRBV14 with TRBJ1-2; no clear D gene. The CDR3 covers 13 residues. V lost 5 bases and J 1 base, leaving 8 bases between the germline ends. Germline CDR1 SGHDN, CDR2 FVKESK. CDR3 sequence: CASSTRLNYGYTF. The CDR3 bases are TGTGCCAGCAGCACACGGCTTAACTATGGCTACACCTTC.

The chain is built from TRBV30 and TRBJ1-2; D may be TRBD1 (6 bases). V was shortened by 3 bases and J by 4 bases, with 12 bases between the two germline ends. The CDR3 loop spans 13 amino acids. Germline V CDR1 and CDR2: GTSNPN, SVGIG (reference sequence). The chain's CDR3 is CAWSPTGLYGYTF. In nucleotides, the CDR3 is TGTGCCTGGAGCCCCACAGGGCTCTATGGCTACACCTTC. The entire variable domain, with the rest obtained from reference TRBV30 and TRBJ1-2, is as follows: SQTIHQWPATLVQPVGSPLSLECTVEGTSNPNLYWYRQAAGRGLQLLFYSVGIGQISSEVPQNLSASRPQDRQFILSSKKLLLSDSGFYLCAWSPTGLYGYTFGSGTRLTVV.

This chain links TRBV9 with TRBJ2-2; 7 bases map to TRBD2. CDR1 and CDR2 from the germline V gene are SGDLS and YYNGEE. This CDR3 is built from 16 residues. V lost 4 bases, J lost 5 bases, and 11 bases stayed unmatched. CDR3 amino acids: CASSSPWAGATGELFF. Here the CDR3 DNA reads TGTGCCAGCAGCTCCCCTTGGGCGGGAGCGACCGGGGAGCTGTTTTTT.

The chain uses TRBV6-1 and TRBJ2-1; perhaps TRBD1 as D (6 bases). V lost 9 bases and J 0 bases, leaving 12 bases between the germline ends. CDR3 length: 14 amino acids. The germline V gene has CDR1 MNHNS and CDR2 SASEGT. The CDR3 DNA is TGTGCCAGTCAGGGGCATGGCTCCTACAATGAGCAGTTCTTC. Its protein product is CASQGHGSYNEQFF.

This chain links TRBV9 with TRBJ2-3; TRBD1 aligns across 8 bases. CDR1 SGDLS and CDR2 YYNGEE come from the germline V gene. With 0 bases clipped from V and 4 bases from J, the junction kept 7 bases outside the gene matches. This CDR3 comprises 16 residues. The CDR3 bases are TGTGCCAGCAGCGTAGCATCAGGGGGCATAGCAGATACGCAGTATTTT. This translates into CASSVASGGIADTQYF. Together with reference TRBV9 and TRBJ2-3, the CDR3 gives the full variable domain: DSGVTQTPKHLITATGQRVTLRCSPRSGDLSVYWYQQSLDQGLQFLIQYYNGEERAKGNILERFSAQQFPDLHSELNLSSLELGDSALYFCASSVASGGIADTQYFGPGTRLTVL.

This sequence joins TRBV7-2 and TRBJ2-5, with 12 bases identical to TRBD2. CDR3 length: 18 amino acids. The germline V gene has CDR1 SGHTA and CDR2 FQGNSA. The trim removed 5 bases at V and 5 bases at J, leaving 15 bases unmatched. The CDR3, as DNA: TGTGCCAGCAGCCCTCGGGGGGCTAGCGGGGGGGCCGGTGAGACCCAGTACTTC. Protein: CASSPRGASGGAGETQYF.

This clone was detected once. The chain carries TRBV5-5 and TRBJ1-2, with 8 nucleotides matching TRBD1. Per germline, CDR1 SGHKS and CDR2 YYEKEE (reference sequence). This CDR3 is 15 amino acids long. Germline trimming cut 0 bases from V and 8 bases from J; bases unmatched to any gene: 9. CDR3 sequence (DNA): TGTGCCAGCAGCTTGGGGACAGGGCCTCTACGGGGCTACACCTTC. The encoded protein is CASSLGTGPLRGYTF.

CDR3 loop: CASSEAGTDTQYF. CDR3 sequence (DNA): TGTGCCAGCAGTGAAGCTGGCACAGATACGCAGTATTTT. V gene TRBV2 combines with J gene TRBJ2-3; D uncertain. Trimming pared 0 bases from V and 1 base from J, leaving 2 bases between. The length of the CDR3 is 13 residues. Germline V gives CDR1 SNHLY, CDR2 FYNNEI.

Here the CDR3 reads CASSTGQVESETQYF. The CDR3, as DNA: TGTGCCAGCAGCACGGGACAGGTGGAAAGTGAGACCCAGTACTTC. The rearrangement joins TRBV7-9 to TRBJ2-5, with 8 bases identical to TRBD1. This CDR3 has 15 amino acids. CDR1 and CDR2 from the germline V gene are SEHNR and FQNEAQ (reference sequence). With 5 bases clipped from V and 5 bases from J, the junction kept 10 bases outside the gene matches. Based on the CDR3 plus reference TRBV7-9 and TRBJ2-5, the full variable domain is DTGVSQNPRHKITKRGQNVTFRCDPISEHNRLYWYRQTLGQGPEFLTYFQNEAQLEKSRLLSDRFSAERPKGSFSTLEIQRTEQGDSAMYLCASSTGQVESETQYFGPGTRLLVL.

This sequence joins TRBV7-2 and TRBJ2-6; D ambiguous. Germline V gene lookup returns CDR1 SGHTA and CDR2 FQGNSA. The CDR3 consists of 16 residues. V was shortened by 3 bases and J by 10 bases, with 19 bases between the two germline ends. The CDR3 protein is CASSFSRSISGNVLTF. The CDR3 nucleotides read TGTGCCAGCAGCTTTTCACGGAGCATTTCCGGGAACGTCCTGACTTTC.

The rearrangement joins TRBV6-1 to TRBJ1-1; maybe TRBD1 (5 bases). Deletions cut 6 bases from V and 1 base from J, with 9 bases between. The CDR3 sequence is 13 residues long. The V gene's germline CDR1 is MNHNS and CDR2 SASEGT. CDR3 region: CASSWGGNTEAFF. The CDR3 DNA reads as TGTGCCAGCAGCTGGGGGGGGAACACTGAAGCTTTCTTT.

The rearrangement joins TRBV19 to TRBJ1-1; possible D gene TRBD1, 6 bases. Germline CDR1 is LNHDA and CDR2 is SQIVND (reference sequence). The CDR3 has 14 amino acids. Trimming took off 7 bases at V and 6 bases at J, with 18 bases between the two ends. CDR3 DNA: TGTGCCAGTAAATCGGGGGGCGATGGGGCTGAAGCTTTCTTT. As protein: CASKSGGDGAEAFF.

The chain carries TRBV20-1 and TRBJ2-5; perhaps TRBD1 as D (6 bases). This CDR3 region has 11 residues. CDR1 is DFQATT and CDR2 is SNEGSKA in the germline V gene (reference sequence). Trimming left V 5 bases short and J 4 bases short, with 8 bases between. CDR3 residues: CSAYRAETQYF. CDR3 coding DNA: TGCAGTGCTTACAGGGCAGAGACCCAGTACTTC.